A selection of T cell receptor beta chains follows, all from one sample in a study of blood T cell repertoires in COVID-19. Assay used: immunoSEQ multiplex PCR; TCRdb lists only in-frame clones, some missing. The data show about 670,000 clones, 75% to 90% seen once. Source material: peripheral blood. The receptor source for this set is a woman younger than 35 with acute or convalescent COVID-19. CDR3s include the opening cysteine and the closing phenylalanine or tryptophan. Fields, in order: D gene, V gene, clone size, J gene, CDR3 protein, CDR3 DNA. D genes are given only for firm matches. A clone size is listed for some rows: how often the clone was seen (once, few, many), or a class if it is expanded.

>NA|TRBV4-3|NA|TRBJ1-5
CASSPDRVLNQPQHF
TGCGCCAGCAGCCCAGACCGGGTCCTAAATCAGCCCCAGCATTTT
>NA|TRBV19|NA|TRBJ1-5
CASSHPGRNQPQHF
TGTGCCAGTAGCCACCCAGGTCGGAATCAGCCCCAGCATTTT
>TRBD1|TRBV19|NA|TRBJ1-1
CASSIGQAPRGAFF
TGTGCCAGTAGTATAGGACAGGCCCCCAGGGGGGCTTTCTTT
>TRBD1|TRBV6-4|few|TRBJ1-6
CASSDGGGTNSPLHF
TGTGCCAGCAGTGACGGAGGGGGCACTAATTCACCCCTCCACTTT
>TRBD2|TRBV7-9|NA|TRBJ2-7
CASSSQAGGLITDEQYF
TGTGCCAGCAGCTCCCAAGCGGGGGGCCTTATTACCGACGAGCAGTACTTC
>TRBD1|TRBV28|NA|TRBJ1-2
CASDGTGGYTF
TGTGCCAGTGACGGGACAGGGGGCTACACCTTC
>NA|TRBV25-1|NA|TRBJ1-2
CASSEWRGSNYGYTF
TGTGCCAGCAGTGAATGGAGGGGTAGTAACTATGGCTACACCTTC
>TRBD1|TRBV7-3|NA|TRBJ2-3
CASSPGGQGSSTQYF
TGTGCCAGCAGTCCCGGGGGACAGGGATCCTCTACGCAGTATTTT
>TRBD2|TRBV2|NA|TRBJ2-3
CASTVSSGDYTDTQYF
TGTGCCAGCACTGTATCTAGCGGGGATTACACAGATACGCAGTATTTT
>TRBD1|TRBV19|NA|TRBJ1-3
CASSTLTGSSSGNTIYF
TGTGCCAGTAGTACCCTGACAGGGTCCAGCTCTGGAAACACCATATATTTT
>NA|TRBV6-5|once|TRBJ2-7
CASNTRGLSYEQYF
TGTGCCAGCAATACCCGGGGTCTTTCCTACGAGCAGTACTTC
>NA|TRBV9|NA|TRBJ1-1
CASSVGHPNTEAFF
TGTGCCAGCAGCGTGGGACATCCTAACACTGAAGCTTTCTTT
>NA|TRBV7-9|NA|TRBJ2-7
CASSFGANEQYF
TGTGCCAGCAGCTTTGGGGCTAACGAGCAGTACTTC
>NA|TRBV3-1/TRBV3-2|NA|TRBJ2-1
CASSQERNAGVEDEQFF
TGTGCCAGCAGCCAAGAAAGGAACGCAGGGGTCGAGGATGAGCAGTTCTTC
>TRBD2|TRBV10-3|NA|TRBJ2-7
CAISAGTSGVTYEQYF
TGTGCCATCAGTGCGGGAACTAGCGGGGTTACCTACGAGCAGTACTTC
>NA|TRBV9|NA|TRBJ2-4
CASSVGSGQNIQYF
TGTGCCAGCAGCGTAGGGTCTGGGCAGAACATTCAGTACTTC
>NA|TRBV27|NA|TRBJ1-1
CASSTDTENEAFF
TGTGCCAGCAGTACCGACACCGAGAATGAAGCTTTCTTT
>TRBD1|TRBV3-1/TRBV3-2|NA|TRBJ2-7
CASSQDWTGIYEQYF
TGTGCCAGCAGCCAAGATTGGACAGGGATCTACGAGCAGTACTTC
>NA|TRBV12-3/TRBV12-4|NA|TRBJ2-7
CASSLTYYEQYF
TGTGCCAGCAGTTTAACATACTACGAGCAGTACTTC
>NA|TRBV9|NA|TRBJ1-2
CASSPPGQTPLAYGYTF
TGTGCCAGCAGCCCTCCAGGACAGACCCCCCTAGCATATGGCTACACCTTC
>TRBD1|TRBV9|NA|TRBJ1-2
CASSVESNRGPYGYTF
TGTGCCAGCAGCGTAGAGTCCAACAGGGGGCCTTATGGCTACACCTTC
>NA|TRBV3-1/TRBV3-2|NA|TRBJ1-2
CASSHKATYRGYTF
TGTGCCAGCAGCCATAAAGCCACATACAGAGGGTACACCTTC
>NA|TRBV27|NA|TRBJ1-3
CASSSLTEAGNTIYF
TGTGCCAGCAGTAGCCTGACAGAAGCTGGAAACACCATATATTTT
>NA|TRBV5-1|NA|TRBJ1-3
CASSWGPVGSSGNTIYF
TGCGCCAGCAGCTGGGGCCCCGTCGGAAGCTCTGGAAACACCATATATTTT
>TRBD2|TRBV14|NA|TRBJ2-3
CASSRTSGPSTQYF
TGTGCCAGCAGTCGGACTAGCGGGCCAAGTACGCAGTATTTT
>NA|TRBV7-3|once|TRBJ1-2
CASSWGTPGGGYTF
TGTGCCAGCAGCTGGGGGACCCCGGGGGGAGGCTACACCTTC
>TRBD2|TRBV7-3|NA|TRBJ2-1
CASSLWGGEQFF
TGTGCCAGCAGCTTATGGGGGGGTGAGCAGTTCTTC
>TRBD1|TRBV9|NA|TRBJ1-3
CASSVDGQGAQGNTIYF
TGTGCCAGCAGCGTAGACGGCCAGGGGGCGCAAGGAAACACCATATATTTT
>NA|TRBV9|NA|TRBJ2-1
CASSAQGNEQFF
TGTGCCAGCAGCGCCCAGGGAAATGAGCAGTTCTTC
>NA|TRBV29-1|NA|TRBJ1-2
CSSGQNYGYTF
TGCAGCTCAGGACAGAACTATGGCTACACCTTC
>TRBD1|TRBV30|NA|TRBJ1-2
CAWSETGTYGYTF
TGTGCCTGGAGCGAGACAGGGACCTATGGCTACACCTTC
>NA|TRBV6-1|NA|TRBJ2-3
CASSDAAVSTDTQYF
TGTGCCAGCAGTGATGCAGCGGTTAGCACAGATACGCAGTATTTT
>NA|TRBV9|NA|TRBJ2-1
CASSVGTRSYNEQFF
TGTGCCAGCAGCGTAGGGACACGCTCCTACAATGAGCAGTTCTTC
>NA|TRBV30|NA|TRBJ1-2
CAWSAQALNYGYTF
TGTGCCTGGAGCGCACAGGCATTAAACTATGGCTACACCTTC
>TRBD1|TRBV2|NA|TRBJ1-2
CASRDRGLNYGYTF
TGTGCCAGCAGGGACAGGGGGCTAAACTATGGCTACACCTTC
>TRBD1|TRBV6-5|NA|TRBJ1-1
CASSQNRDSPEAFF
TGTGCCAGCAGTCAGAACCGGGACAGCCCTGAAGCTTTCTTT
>NA|TRBV19|NA|TRBJ1-2
CASGNLAPPLGYGYTF
TGTGCCAGTGGGAACCTGGCCCCACCACTAGGCTATGGCTACACCTTC
>NA|TRBV27|NA|TRBJ1-6
CASSWAGGDSPLHF
TGTGCCAGCAGTTGGGCGGGGGGCGATTCACCCCTCCACTTT
>NA|TRBV19|NA|TRBJ2-7
CASSIPQSYEQYF
TGTGCCAGTAGTATACCGCAGTCCTACGAGCAGTACTTC
>NA|TRBV5-6|once|TRBJ1-1
CASRLGPVSGTEAFF
TGTGCCAGCAGGTTAGGCCCAGTTTCGGGCACTGAAGCTTTCTTT
>NA|TRBV2|NA|TRBJ1-5
CASRFHPSQPQHF
TGTGCCAGCAGATTCCATCCCAGTCAGCCCCAGCATTTT
>NA|TRBV7-9|NA|TRBJ2-7
CASSPTQRHPYEQYF
TGTGCCAGCAGCCCAACGCAAAGACATCCCTACGAGCAGTACTTC
>TRBD1|TRBV18|once|TRBJ1-2
CASSSGGQGVYGYTF
TGTGCCAGCTCATCTGGAGGACAGGGCGTATACGGCTACACCTTC
>TRBD1|TRBV5-1|NA|TRBJ2-3
CASSPDRDGDTQYF
TGCGCCAGCAGCCCCGACAGGGACGGGGATACGCAGTATTTT
>NA|TRBV6-2/TRBV6-3|NA|TRBJ1-1
CASSYTAGVVNTEAFF
TGTGCCAGCAGTTACACGGCAGGGGTGGTGAACACTGAAGCTTTCTTT
>NA|TRBV6-5|NA|TRBJ1-3
CASKELVSSGNTIYF
TGTGCCAGCAAAGAATTAGTTAGCTCTGGAAACACCATATATTTT
>TRBD1|TRBV5-8|NA|TRBJ1-2
CASSLHRDSYGYTF
TGTGCCAGCAGCTTGCACCGGGACAGCTATGGCTACACCTTC
>TRBD1|TRBV30|NA|TRBJ1-3
CAWSVQGGNTIYF
TGTGCCTGGAGTGTACAGGGGGGAAACACCATATATTTT
>NA|TRBV27|NA|TRBJ1-2
CASSLSVTETWGYTF
TGTGCCAGCAGTTTATCGGTTACAGAAACCTGGGGCTACACCTTC
>TRBD1|TRBV6-5|NA|TRBJ2-7
CASSYQGASSYEQYF
TGTGCCAGCAGTTATCAGGGGGCGAGCTCCTACGAGCAGTACTTC
>NA|TRBV7-8|NA|TRBJ2-7
CASSLGQLYEQYF
TGTGCCAGCAGCCTAGGACAGCTCTACGAGCAGTACTTC
>NA|TRBV10-3|NA|TRBJ1-5
CAISEWGQGEEPQHF
TGTGCCATCAGTGAGTGGGGGCAGGGTGAAGAGCCCCAGCATTTT
>NA|TRBV30|NA|TRBJ1-3
CAWSEGHILPGNTIYF
TGTGCCTGGAGTGAGGGACACATCCTTCCGGGAAACACCATATATTTT
>TRBD1|TRBV18|NA|TRBJ1-1
CASSPEGQGQNTEAFF
TGTGCCAGCTCACCGGAAGGACAGGGGCAGAACACTGAAGCTTTCTTT
>NA|TRBV24-1|NA|TRBJ1-2
CATSDKRGYGYTF
TGTGCCACCAGTGATAAGCGGGGTTATGGCTACACCTTC
>NA|TRBV11-2|once|TRBJ1-1
CASSRPGNTEAFF
TGTGCCAGCAGCAGACCGGGGAACACTGAAGCTTTCTTT
>TRBD1|TRBV6-5|NA|TRBJ1-1
CASRATGGEIAAFF
TGTGCCAGCAGGGCGACAGGGGGCGAAATTGCTGCTTTCTTT
>TRBD1|TRBV12-5|once|TRBJ2-7
CASGLGPGTGPGEQYF
TGTGCTAGTGGTTTGGGCCCTGGGACAGGGCCGGGCGAGCAGTACTTC
>NA|TRBV28|NA|TRBJ2-4
CASSEGGLAKNIQYF
TGTGCCAGCAGTGAAGGGGGTTTAGCCAAAAACATTCAGTACTTC